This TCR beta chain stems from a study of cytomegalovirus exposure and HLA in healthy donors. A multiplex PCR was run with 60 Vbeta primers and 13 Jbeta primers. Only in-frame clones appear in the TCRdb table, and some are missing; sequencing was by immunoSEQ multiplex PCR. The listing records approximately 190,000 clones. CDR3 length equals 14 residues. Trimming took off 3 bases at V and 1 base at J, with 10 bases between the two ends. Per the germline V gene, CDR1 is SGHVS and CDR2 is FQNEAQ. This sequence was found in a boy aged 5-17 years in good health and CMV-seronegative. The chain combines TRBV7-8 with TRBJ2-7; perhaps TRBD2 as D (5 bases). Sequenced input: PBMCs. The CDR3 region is CASSLSPGSYEQYF. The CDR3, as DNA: TGTGCCAGCAGCTTGAGCCCGGGATCCTACGAGCAGTACTTC.